This TCR beta chain was recovered during a study of CD8+ T cells in alopecia areata. Across the whole study: Treatment with tofacitinib (6 to 18 months) was followed by 6 months off drug.

Germline CDR1 reads MNHEY; CDR2 reads SMNVEV (reference sequence). V was trimmed by 3 bases and J by 4 bases, leaving 11 bases between them. This CDR3 has 14 amino acids. Individuals with alopecia areata gave both lesional scalp punch biopsies and peripheral blood for collection. Separation by sorting yielded CD4+ and CD8+ T cells from PBMCs. Extracted from the samples, RNA was reverse transcribed into cDNA to serve as the sequencing template. This table comes from immunoSEQ multiplex PCR, and its TCRdb copy is limited to in-frame clones, with some not included. The sample records approximately 140,000 clones, 75% to 90% being singletons.

The specimen comprised CD8+ T cells sorted from blood, sampled at week 0. The receptor was isolated from a human donor with alopecia areata. The V and J genes are TRBV27 and TRBJ2-3; no definite D call. The CDR3 region has the DNA TGTGCCAGCAGTTTCTCAACCCATCCAGATACGCAGTATTTT. It yields the protein CASSFSTHPDTQYF.